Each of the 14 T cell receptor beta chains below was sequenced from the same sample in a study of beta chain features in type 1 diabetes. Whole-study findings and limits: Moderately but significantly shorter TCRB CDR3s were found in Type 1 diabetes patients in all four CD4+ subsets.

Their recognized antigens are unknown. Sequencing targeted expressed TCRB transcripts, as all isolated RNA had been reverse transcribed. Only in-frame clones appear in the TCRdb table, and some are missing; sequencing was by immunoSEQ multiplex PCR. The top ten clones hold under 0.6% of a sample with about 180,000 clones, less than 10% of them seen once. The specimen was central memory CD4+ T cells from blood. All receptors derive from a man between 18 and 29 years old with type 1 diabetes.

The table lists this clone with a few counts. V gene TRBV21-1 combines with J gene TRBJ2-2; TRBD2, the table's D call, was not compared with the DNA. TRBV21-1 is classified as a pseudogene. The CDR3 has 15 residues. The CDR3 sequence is CASSKTSGGTGELFF. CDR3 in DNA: TGTGCCAGCAGCAAGACTAGCGGGGGTACCGGGGAGCTGTTTTTT.

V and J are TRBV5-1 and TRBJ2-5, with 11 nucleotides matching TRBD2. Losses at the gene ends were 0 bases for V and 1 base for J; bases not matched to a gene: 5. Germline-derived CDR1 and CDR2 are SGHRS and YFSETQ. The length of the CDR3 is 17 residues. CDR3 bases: TGCGCCAGCAGCTTGGCATTAGCGGGAGGGATCCAAGAGACCCAGTACTTC. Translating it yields CASSLALAGGIQETQYF.

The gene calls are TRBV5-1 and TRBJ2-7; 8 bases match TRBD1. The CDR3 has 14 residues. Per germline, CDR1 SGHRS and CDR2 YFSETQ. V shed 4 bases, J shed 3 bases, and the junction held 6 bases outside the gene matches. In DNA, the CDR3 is TGCGCCAGCAGCATAGGGACAGGAATCTACGAGCAGTACTTC. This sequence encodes CASSIGTGIYEQYF.

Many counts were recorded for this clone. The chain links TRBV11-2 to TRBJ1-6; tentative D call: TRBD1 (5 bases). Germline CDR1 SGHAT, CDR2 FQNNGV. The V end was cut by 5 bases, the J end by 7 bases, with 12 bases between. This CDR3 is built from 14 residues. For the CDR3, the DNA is TGTGCCAGCAGCAGCGGGACCGCAAATTCACCCCTCCACTTT. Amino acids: CASSSGTANSPLHF.

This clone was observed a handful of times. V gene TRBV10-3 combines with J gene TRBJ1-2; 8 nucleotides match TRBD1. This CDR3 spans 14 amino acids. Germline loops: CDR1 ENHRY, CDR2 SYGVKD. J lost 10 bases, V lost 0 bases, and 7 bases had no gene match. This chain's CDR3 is CAISESGQASAYTF. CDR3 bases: TGTGCCATCAGTGAGTCGGGACAGGCGAGCGCCTACACCTTC.

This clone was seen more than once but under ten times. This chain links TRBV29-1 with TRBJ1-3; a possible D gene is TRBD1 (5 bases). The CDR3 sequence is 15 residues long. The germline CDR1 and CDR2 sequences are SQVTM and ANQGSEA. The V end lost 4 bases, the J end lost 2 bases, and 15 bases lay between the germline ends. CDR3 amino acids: CSVAPGWGTGNTIYF. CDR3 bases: TGCAGCGTTGCCCCAGGGTGGGGTACTGGAAACACCATATATTTT.

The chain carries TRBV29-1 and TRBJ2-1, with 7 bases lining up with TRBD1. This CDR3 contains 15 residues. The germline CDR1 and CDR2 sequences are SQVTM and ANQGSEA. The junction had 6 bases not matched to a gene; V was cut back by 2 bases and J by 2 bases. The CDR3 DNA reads TGCAGCGTTGAAAGAGTAACAGGGGCCTACAATGAGCAGTTCTTC. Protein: CSVERVTGAYNEQFF.

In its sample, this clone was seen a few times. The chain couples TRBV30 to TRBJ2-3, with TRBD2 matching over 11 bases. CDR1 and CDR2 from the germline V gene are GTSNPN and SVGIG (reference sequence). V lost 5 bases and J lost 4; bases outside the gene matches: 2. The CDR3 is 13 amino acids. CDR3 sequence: CAWGTSGPDTQYF. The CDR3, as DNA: TGTGCCTGGGGGACTAGCGGTCCAGATACGCAGTATTTT.

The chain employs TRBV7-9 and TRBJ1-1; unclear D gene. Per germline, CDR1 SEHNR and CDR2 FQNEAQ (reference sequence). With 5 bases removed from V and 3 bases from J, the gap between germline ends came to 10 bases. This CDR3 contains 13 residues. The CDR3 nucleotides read TGTGCCAGCAGCGGAGAAGCGGACACTGAAGCTTTCTTT. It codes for CASSGEADTEAFF.

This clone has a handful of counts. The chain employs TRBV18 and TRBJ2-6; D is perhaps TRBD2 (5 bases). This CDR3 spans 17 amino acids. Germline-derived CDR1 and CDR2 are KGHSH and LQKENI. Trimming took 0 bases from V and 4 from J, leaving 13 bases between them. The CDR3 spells CASSPPLGSPGANVLTF. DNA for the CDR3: TGTGCCAGCTCACCACCGTTGGGGAGTCCCGGGGCCAACGTCCTGACTTTC.

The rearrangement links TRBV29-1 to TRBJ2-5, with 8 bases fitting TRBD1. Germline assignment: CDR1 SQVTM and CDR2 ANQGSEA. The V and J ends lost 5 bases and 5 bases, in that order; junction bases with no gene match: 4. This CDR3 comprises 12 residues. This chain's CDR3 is CSVRQGKETQYF. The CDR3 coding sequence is TGCAGCGTTAGACAGGGGAAGGAGACCCAGTACTTC. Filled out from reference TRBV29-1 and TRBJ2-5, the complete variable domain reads SAVISQKPSRDICQRGTSLTIQCQVDSQVTMMFWYRQQPGQSLTLIATANQGSEATYESGFVIDKFPISRPNLTFSTLTVSNMSPEDSSIYLCSVRQGKETQYFGPGTRLLVL.

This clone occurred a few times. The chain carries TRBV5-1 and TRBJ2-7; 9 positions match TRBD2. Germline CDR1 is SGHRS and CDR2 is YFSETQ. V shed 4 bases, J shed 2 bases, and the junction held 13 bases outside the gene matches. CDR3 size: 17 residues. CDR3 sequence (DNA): TGCGCCAGCAGCCCGCCAGAAAGCGGGGGGACGGCCTACGAGCAGTACTTC. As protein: CASSPPESGGTAYEQYF.

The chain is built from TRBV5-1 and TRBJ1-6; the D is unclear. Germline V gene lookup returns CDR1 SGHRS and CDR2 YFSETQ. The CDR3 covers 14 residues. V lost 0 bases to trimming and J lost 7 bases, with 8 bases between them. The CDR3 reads CASSLGGENSPLHF. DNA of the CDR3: TGCGCCAGCAGCTTGGGCGGGGAGAATTCACCCCTCCACTTT. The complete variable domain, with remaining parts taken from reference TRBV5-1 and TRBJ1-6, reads KAGVTQTPRYLIKTRGQQVTLSCSPISGHRSVSWYQQTPGQGLQFLFEYFSETQRNKGNFPGRFSGRQFSNSRSEMNVSTLELGDSALYLCASSLGGENSPLHFGNGTRLTVT.

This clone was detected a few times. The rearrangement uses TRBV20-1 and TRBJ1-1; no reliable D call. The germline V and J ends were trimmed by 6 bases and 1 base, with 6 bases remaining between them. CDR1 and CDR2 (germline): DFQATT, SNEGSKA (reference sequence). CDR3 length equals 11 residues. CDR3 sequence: CSANRNTEAFF. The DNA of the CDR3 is TGCAGTGCCAACAGGAACACTGAAGCTTTCTTT.